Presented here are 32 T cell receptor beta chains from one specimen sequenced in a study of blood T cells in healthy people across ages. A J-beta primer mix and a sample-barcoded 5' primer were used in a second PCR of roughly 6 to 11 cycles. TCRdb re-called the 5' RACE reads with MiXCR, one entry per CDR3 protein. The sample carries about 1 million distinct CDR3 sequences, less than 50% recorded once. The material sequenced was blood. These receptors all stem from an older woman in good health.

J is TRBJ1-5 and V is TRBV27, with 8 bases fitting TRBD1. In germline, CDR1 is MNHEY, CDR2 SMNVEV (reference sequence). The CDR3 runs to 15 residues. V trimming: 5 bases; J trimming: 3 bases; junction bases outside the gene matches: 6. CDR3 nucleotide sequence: TGTGCCAGCAGTCCGCAGACAGGGGTCAATCAGCCCCAGCATTTT. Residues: CASSPQTGVNQPQHF.

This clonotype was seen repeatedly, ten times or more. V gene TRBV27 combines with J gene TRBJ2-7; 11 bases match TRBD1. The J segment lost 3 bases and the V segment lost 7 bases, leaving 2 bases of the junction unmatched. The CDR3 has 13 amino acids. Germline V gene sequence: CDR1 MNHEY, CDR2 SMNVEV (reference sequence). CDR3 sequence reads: CASTGTGGYEQYF. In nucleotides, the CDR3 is TGTGCCAGCACCGGGACAGGGGGCTACGAGCAGTACTTC.

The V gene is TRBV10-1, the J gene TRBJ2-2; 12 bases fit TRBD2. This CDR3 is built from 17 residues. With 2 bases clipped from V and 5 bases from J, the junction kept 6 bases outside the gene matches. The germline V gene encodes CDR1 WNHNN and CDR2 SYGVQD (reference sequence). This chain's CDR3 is CASSETSGRMGTGELFF. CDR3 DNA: TGCGCCAGCAGTGAGACTAGCGGGAGGATGGGGACCGGGGAGCTGTTTTTT.

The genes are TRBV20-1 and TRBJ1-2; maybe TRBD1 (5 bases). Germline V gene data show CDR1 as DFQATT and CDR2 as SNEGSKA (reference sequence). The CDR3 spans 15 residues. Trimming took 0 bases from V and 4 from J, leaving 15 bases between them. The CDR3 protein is CSARDIAGKGYGYTF. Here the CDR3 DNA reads TGCAGTGCTAGAGATATAGCAGGGAAAGGCTATGGCTACACCTTC.

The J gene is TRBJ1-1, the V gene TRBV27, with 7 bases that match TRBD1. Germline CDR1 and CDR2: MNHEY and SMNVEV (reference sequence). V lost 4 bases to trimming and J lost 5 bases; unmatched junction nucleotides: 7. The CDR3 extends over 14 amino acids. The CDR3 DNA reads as TGTGCCAGCAGTTCTCAGGGGGGAGGGACTGAAGCTTTCTTT. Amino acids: CASSSQGGGTEAFF.

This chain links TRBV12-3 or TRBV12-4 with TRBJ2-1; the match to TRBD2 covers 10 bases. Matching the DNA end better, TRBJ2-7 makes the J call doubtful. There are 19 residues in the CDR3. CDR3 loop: CASSSRVGGSGRYSYEQYF. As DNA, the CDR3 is TGTGCCAGCAGTTCGCGGGTGGGGGGTAGCGGGAGGTACTCCTACGAGCAGTACTTC.

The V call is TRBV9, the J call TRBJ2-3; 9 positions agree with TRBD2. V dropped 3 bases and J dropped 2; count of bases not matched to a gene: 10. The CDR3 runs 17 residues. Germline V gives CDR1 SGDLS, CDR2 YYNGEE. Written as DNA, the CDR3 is TGTGCCAGCAGCGACCGTCCTAGCGGGACCGACACAGATACGCAGTATTTT. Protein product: CASSDRPSGTDTDTQYF.

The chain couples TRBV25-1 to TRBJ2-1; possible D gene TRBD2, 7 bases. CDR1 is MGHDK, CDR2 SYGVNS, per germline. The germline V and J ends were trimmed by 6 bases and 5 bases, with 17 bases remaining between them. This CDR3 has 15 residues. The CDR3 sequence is CASRGGAGHHNEQFF. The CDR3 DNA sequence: TGTGCCAGCAGGGGAGGAGCGGGACATCACAATGAGCAGTTCTTC.

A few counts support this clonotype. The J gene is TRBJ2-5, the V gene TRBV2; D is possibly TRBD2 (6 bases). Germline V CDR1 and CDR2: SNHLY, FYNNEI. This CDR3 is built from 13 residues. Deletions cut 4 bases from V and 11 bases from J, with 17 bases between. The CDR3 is CASSVGGEEEQYF. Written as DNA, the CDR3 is TGTGCCAGCAGTGTGGGGGGAGAGGAGGAGCAGTACTTC.

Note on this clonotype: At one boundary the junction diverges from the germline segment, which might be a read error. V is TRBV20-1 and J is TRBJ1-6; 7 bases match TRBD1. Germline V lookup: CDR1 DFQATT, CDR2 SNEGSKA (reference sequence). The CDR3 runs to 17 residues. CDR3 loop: CSARVGTVNSYNSPLNF. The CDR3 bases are TGCAGTGCTAGAGTTGGGACAGTGAACTCCTATAATTCACCCCTCAACTTT.

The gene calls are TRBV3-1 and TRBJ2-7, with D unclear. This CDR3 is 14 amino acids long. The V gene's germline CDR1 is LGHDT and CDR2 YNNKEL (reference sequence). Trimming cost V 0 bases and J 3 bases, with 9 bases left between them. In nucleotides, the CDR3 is TGTGCCAGCAGCCAAGACAGCCAGAGCTACGAGCAGTACTTC. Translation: CASSQDSQSYEQYF.

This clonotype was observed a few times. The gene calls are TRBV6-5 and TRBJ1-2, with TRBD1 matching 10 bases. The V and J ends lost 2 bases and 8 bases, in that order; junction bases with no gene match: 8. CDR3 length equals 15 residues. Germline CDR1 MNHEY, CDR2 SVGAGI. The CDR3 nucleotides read TGTGCCAGCAGTTACCAGGGACAGGGGTTTTCGGGCTACACCTTC. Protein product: CASSYQGQGFSGYTF.

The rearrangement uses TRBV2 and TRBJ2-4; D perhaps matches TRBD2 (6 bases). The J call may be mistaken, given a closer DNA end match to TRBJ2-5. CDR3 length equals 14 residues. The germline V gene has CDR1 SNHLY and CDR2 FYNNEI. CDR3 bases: TGTGCCAGCATCGCAGGGTCAGGGAGGGAGACCCAGTACTTC. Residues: CASIAGSGRETQYF.

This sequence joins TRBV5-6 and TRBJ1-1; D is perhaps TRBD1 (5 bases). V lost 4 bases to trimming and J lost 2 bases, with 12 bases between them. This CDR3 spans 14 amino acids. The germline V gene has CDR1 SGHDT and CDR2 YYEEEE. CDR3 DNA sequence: TGTGCCAGCAGCAACCCGGGGCCCAACACTGAAGCTTTCTTT. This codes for CASSNPGPNTEAFF. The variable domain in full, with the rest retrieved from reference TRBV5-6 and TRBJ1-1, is DAGVTQSPTHLIKTRGQQVTLRCSPKSGHDTVSWYQQALGQGPQFIFQYYEEEERQRGNFPDRFSGHQFPNYSSELNVNALLLGDSALYLCASSNPGPNTEAFFGQGTRLTVV.

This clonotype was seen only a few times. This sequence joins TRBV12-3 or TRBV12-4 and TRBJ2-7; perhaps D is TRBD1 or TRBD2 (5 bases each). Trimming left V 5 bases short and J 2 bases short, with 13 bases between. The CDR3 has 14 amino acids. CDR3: CASSAPGRTYEQYF. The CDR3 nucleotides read TGTGCCAGCAGTGCTCCGGGACGGACCTACGAGCAGTACTTC.

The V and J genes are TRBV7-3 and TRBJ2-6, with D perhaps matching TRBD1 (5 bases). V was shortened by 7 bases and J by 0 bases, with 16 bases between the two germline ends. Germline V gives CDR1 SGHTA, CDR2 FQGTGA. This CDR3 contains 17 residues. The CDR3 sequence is CASTPGRAISGANVLTF. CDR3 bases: TGTGCCAGCACCCCCGGCAGGGCAATCTCTGGGGCCAACGTCCTGACTTTC.

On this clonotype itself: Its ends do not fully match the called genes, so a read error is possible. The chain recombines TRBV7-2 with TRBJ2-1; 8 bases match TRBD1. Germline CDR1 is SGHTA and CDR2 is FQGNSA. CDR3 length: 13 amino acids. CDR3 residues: CANSDYGQGREFF. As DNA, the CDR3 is TGTGCCAACAGCGACTACGGACAGGGTCGTGAGTTCTTC. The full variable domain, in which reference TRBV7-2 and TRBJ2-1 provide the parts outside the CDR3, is GAGVSQSPSNKVTEKGKDVELRCDPISGHTALYWYRQSLGQGLEFLIYFQGNSAPDKSGLPSDRFSAERTGGSVSTLTIQRTQQEDSAVYLCANSDYGQGREFFGPGTRLTVL.

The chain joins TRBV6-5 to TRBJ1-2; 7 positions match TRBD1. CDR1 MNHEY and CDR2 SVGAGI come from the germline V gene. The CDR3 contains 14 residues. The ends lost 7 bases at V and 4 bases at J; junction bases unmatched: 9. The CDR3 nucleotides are TGTGCCAGCAATCGGGACAGCAACGCCTATGGCTACACCTTC. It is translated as CASNRDSNAYGYTF.

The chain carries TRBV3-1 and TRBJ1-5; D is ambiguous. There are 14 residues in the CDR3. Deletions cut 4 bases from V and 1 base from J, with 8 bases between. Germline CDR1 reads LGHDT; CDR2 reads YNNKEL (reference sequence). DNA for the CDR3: TGTGCCAGCAGCCTCTCGAACAGCAATCAGCCCCAGCATTTT. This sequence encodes CASSLSNSNQPQHF.

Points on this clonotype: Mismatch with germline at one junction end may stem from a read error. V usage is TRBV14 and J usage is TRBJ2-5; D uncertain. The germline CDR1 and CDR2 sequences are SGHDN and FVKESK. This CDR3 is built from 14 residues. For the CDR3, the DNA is TGTGCCAACAGCCAAGATGGGTTATGGGAGACCCAGTACTTC. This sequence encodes CANSQDGLWETQYF. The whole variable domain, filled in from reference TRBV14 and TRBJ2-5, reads EAGVTQFPSHSVIEKGQTVTLRCDPISGHDNLYWYRRVMGKEIKFLLHFVKESKQDESGMPNNRFLAERTGGTYSTLKVQPAELEDSGVYFCANSQDGLWETQYFGPGTRLLVL.

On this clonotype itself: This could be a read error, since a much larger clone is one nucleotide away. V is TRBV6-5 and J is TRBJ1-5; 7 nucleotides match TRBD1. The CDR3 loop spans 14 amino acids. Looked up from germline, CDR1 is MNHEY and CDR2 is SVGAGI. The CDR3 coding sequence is TGTGCCTGCAGTATGGACAGGAGCAATCAGCCCCAGCATTTT. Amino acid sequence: CACSMDRSNQPQHF.

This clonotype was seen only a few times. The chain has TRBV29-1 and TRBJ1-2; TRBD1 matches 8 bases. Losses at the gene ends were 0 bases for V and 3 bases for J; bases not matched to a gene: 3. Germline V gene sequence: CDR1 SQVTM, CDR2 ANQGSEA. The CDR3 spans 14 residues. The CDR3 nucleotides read TGCAGCGTTGAAGACAGGGGGCGCGACTATGGCTACACCTTC. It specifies CSVEDRGRDYGYTF.

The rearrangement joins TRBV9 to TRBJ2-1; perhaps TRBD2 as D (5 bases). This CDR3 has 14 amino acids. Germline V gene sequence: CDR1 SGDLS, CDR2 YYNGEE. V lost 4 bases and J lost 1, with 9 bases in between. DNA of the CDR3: TGTGCCAGCAGCTCGTGGACTTCCTACAATGAGCAGTTCTTC. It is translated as CASSSWTSYNEQFF.

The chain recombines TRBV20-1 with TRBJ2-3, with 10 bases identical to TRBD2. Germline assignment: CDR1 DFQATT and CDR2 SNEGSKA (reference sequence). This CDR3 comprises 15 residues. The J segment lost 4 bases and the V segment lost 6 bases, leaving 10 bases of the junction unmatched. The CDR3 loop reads CSAPIPSGRADTQYF. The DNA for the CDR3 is TGCAGTGCCCCGATCCCCAGCGGGAGGGCAGATACGCAGTATTTT.

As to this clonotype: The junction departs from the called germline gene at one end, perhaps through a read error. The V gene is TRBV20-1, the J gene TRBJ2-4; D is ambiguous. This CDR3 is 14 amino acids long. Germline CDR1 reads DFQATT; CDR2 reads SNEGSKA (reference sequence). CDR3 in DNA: TGCAGTGCTCTCCAGGTACCAGCCAGAAACATTCAGTACTTC. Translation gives CSALQVPARNIQYF.

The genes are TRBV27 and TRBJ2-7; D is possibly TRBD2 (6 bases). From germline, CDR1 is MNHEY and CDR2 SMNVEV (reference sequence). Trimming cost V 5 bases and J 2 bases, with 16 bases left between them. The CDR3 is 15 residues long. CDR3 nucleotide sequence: TGTGCCAGCAGTGGACGGCTAGCGCCTCCCTACGAGCAGTACTTC. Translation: CASSGRLAPPYEQYF.

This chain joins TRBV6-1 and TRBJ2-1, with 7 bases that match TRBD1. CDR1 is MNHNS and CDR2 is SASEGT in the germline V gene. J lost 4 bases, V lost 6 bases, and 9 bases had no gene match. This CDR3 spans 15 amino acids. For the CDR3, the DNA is TGTGCCAGCAGGCAGGGGGTGAGGGCTTACAATGAGCAGTTCTTC. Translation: CASRQGVRAYNEQFF.

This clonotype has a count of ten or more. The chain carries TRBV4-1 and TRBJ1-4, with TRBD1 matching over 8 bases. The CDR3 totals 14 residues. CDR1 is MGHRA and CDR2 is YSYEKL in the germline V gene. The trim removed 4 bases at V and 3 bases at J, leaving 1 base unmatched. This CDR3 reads CASSPTGANEKLFF. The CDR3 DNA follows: TGCGCCAGCAGCCCGACAGGGGCTAATGAAAAACTGTTTTTT.

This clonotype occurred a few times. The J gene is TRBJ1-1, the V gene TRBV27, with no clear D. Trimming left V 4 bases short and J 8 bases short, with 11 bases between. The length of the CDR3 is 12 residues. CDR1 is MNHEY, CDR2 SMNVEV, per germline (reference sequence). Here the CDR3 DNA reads TGTGCCAGCAGTTCAGGTATAGAAGAAGCTTTCTTT. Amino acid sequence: CASSSGIEEAFF.

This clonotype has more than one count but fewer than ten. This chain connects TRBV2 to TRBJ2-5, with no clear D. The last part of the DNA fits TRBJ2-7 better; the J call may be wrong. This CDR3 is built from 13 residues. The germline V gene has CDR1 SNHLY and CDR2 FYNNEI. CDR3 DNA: TGTGCCAGCCTAGGCAGCCGATTTTACGAGCAGTACTTC. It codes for CASLGSRFYEQYF.

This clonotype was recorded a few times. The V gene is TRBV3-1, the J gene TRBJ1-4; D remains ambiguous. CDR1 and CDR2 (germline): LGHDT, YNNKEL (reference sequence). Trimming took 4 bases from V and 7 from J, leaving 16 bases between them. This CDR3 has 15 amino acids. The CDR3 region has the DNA TGTGCCAGCAGCCTCCGGACCCTGGGTGGTGAAAAACTGTTTTTT. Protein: CASSLRTLGGEKLFF. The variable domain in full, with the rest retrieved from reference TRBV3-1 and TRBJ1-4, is DTAVSQTPKYLVTQMGNDKSIKCEQNLGHDTMYWYKQDSKKFLKIMFSYNNKELIINETVPNRFSPKSPDKAHLNLHINSLELGDSAVYFCASSLRTLGGEKLFFGSGTQLSVL.

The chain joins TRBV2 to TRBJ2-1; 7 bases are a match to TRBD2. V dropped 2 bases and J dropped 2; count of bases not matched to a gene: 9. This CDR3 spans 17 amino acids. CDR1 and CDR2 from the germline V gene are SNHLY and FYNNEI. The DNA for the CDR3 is TGTGCCAGCAGTGAAAGCTGGGGCGGGAGTCCCTACAATGAGCAGTTCTTC. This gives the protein CASSESWGGSPYNEQFF.